This T cell receptor beta chain was sequenced for a study of cytomegalovirus exposure and HLA in healthy donors. Study context: Across about 400 genotyped donors, about 80% landed in the Caucasian-associated ancestry cluster. Broader study findings: It was approximately 150 TCR beta chains that were listed as cytomegalovirus-associated. The authors later linked a missense DCLRE1C variant to TCR beta V- and J-gene trimming.

PCR employed 60 Vbeta and 13 Jbeta primers. Sequenced by immunoSEQ multiplex PCR; TCRdb stores in-frame clones only, minus some. This repertoire shows about 98,000 clones, around four fifths found once; its top ten account for 2% to 3%. Details on this clone: Its antigen is still unknown.

Germline assignment: CDR1 SGHKS and CDR2 YYEKEE (reference sequence). The CDR3 is 12 amino acids. V lost 7 bases and J lost 3, with 11 bases in between. The chain links TRBV5-5 to TRBJ2-7, with a possible D match to TRBD1 (5 bases). This TCR derives from a man aged 35-49 years in good health and CMV-seronegative. Material: PBMCs. CDR3 coding DNA: TGTGCCAGCTCCAGGGTAAGCTACGAGCAGTACTTC. Residues: CASSRVSYEQYF.